What follows are 29 T cell receptor beta chains derived from one specimen sequenced in a study of blood T cell repertoires in COVID-19. Method: immunoSEQ multiplex PCR; TCRdb's copy keeps in-frame clones and lacks some. The table lists about 260,000 clones, 88% of them singletons. The specimen was peripheral blood. Every receptor here comes from a human donor in a cohort sampled during active COVID-19.

The rearrangement joins TRBV7-2 to TRBJ2-7, with 7 bases lining up with TRBD1. Trimming cost V 5 bases and J 6 bases; bases outside gene matches: 7. This CDR3 spans 13 amino acids. Germline CDR1 SGHTA, CDR2 FQGNSA. CDR3 loop: CASSADRVGEQYF. CDR3 nucleotide sequence: TGTGCCAGCAGCGCCGACAGGGTCGGCGAGCAGTACTTC.

This clone was counted ten times or more. The chain has TRBV19 and TRBJ1-1; D is possibly TRBD1 (6 bases). Germline assignment: CDR1 LNHDA and CDR2 SQIVND (reference sequence). Trimming shortened V by 9 bases and J by 6 bases, and 26 bases separated the two germline ends. This CDR3 comprises 16 residues. The CDR3 coding sequence is TGTGCCAGCACCGGGACAACTCCCCTCAGTGTCCCTGAAGCTTTCTTT. This gives the protein CASTGTTPLSVPEAFF. Based on the CDR3 plus reference TRBV19 and TRBJ1-1, the full variable domain is DGGITQSPKYLFRKEGQNVTLSCEQNLNHDAMYWYRQDPGQGLRLIYYSQIVNDFQKGDIAEGYSVSREKKESFPLTVTSAQKNPTAFYLCASTGTTPLSVPEAFFGQGTRLTVV.

V usage is TRBV6-6 and J usage is TRBJ1-3; D remains ambiguous. Germline V lookup: CDR1 MNHNY, CDR2 SVGAGI (reference sequence). The V gene lost 7 bases and the J gene lost 4 bases, with 5 bases spanning the gap. This CDR3 is 11 amino acids long. CDR3 DNA sequence: TGTGCCAGCATTCCGGGAAACACCATATATTTT. It codes for CASIPGNTIYF.

This sequence joins TRBV7-9 and TRBJ2-1; TRBD2 agrees at 9 bases. Germline loops: CDR1 SEHNR, CDR2 FQNEAQ (reference sequence). The CDR3 totals 17 residues. The ends lost 4 bases at V and 1 base at J; junction bases unmatched: 8. CDR3 sequence (DNA): TGTGCCAGCAGCTCGTCTGTAGCGGGAGAGTCCTACAATGAGCAGTTCTTC. This translates into CASSSSVAGESYNEQFF. The full variable domain, its missing parts supplied by reference TRBV7-9 and TRBJ2-1, is DTGVSQNPRHKITKRGQNVTFRCDPISEHNRLYWYRQTLGQGPEFLTYFQNEAQLEKSRLLSDRFSAERPKGSFSTLEIQRTEQGDSAMYLCASSSSVAGESYNEQFFGPGTRLTVL.

This clone has only one observation. V usage is TRBV7-9 and J usage is TRBJ2-7, with unresolved D. V lost 2 bases, J lost 1 base, and 3 bases lay in between. This CDR3 comprises 12 residues. Germline lookup yields CDR1 SEHNR and CDR2 FQNEAQ (reference sequence). DNA of the CDR3: TGTGCCAGCAGCTTACAGTCCTACGAGCAGTACTTC. This translates into CASSLQSYEQYF.

CDR3 region: CASSPRTGGGIYGYTF. The CDR3 region has the DNA TGTGCCAGCAGCCCGAGGACAGGGGGCGGTATATATGGCTACACCTTC. This chain uses TRBV7-3 with TRBJ1-2; 11 nucleotides agree with TRBD1. The CDR3 extends over 16 amino acids. Unmatched junction bases numbered 10, after V lost 5 bases and J lost 5 bases. Germline V gene lookup returns CDR1 SGHTA and CDR2 FQGTGA.

The chain joins TRBV18 to TRBJ2-7, with TRBD2 identical over 8 bases. CDR1 and CDR2 (germline): KGHSH, LQKENI. V lost 6 bases, J lost 6 bases, and 13 bases stayed unmatched. CDR3 length: 15 residues. The CDR3 DNA reads TGTGCCAGCTCCCAGAGCGGGAGATTTGAGGGCGAGCAGTACTTC. Its protein product is CASSQSGRFEGEQYF.

The gene calls are TRBV28 and TRBJ1-1; D gene ambiguous. The CDR3 length is 14 residues. Germline assignment: CDR1 MDHEN and CDR2 SYDVKM. Trimming removed 2 bases from V and 2 bases from J, with 9 bases in between. CDR3 sequence (DNA): TGTGCCAGCAGTTTAGGGCCGGGAAACACTGAAGCTTTCTTT. It codes for CASSLGPGNTEAFF.

The chain links TRBV7-3 to TRBJ2-7, with 10 bases fitting TRBD2. The CDR3 runs to 14 residues. Looked up from germline, CDR1 is SGHTA and CDR2 is FQGTGA. J gave up 2 bases and V 5 bases, and 3 bases lay outside the gene matches. CDR3: CASSRTSGPYEQYF. The CDR3 nucleotides read TGTGCCAGCAGCCGGACTAGCGGACCCTACGAGCAGTACTTC.

The rearrangement uses TRBV5-8 and TRBJ2-5; 11 nucleotides line up with TRBD2. After removal of 0 bases from V and 5 bases from J, the junction contained 3 bases not matched to a gene. Germline V gene sequence: CDR1 SGHTS, CDR2 YDEGEE. The CDR3 runs to 15 residues. CDR3: CASSLETSGAETQYF. DNA for the CDR3: TGTGCCAGCAGCTTGGAGACTAGCGGGGCGGAGACCCAGTACTTC.

This clone is a singleton in its sample. The V call is TRBV30, the J call TRBJ2-7; 10 positions match TRBD1. The CDR3 totals 13 residues. V shed 0 bases and J 6 bases; nucleotides not matched to a gene: 2. From germline, CDR1 is GTSNPN and CDR2 SVGIG (reference sequence). The CDR3 loop reads CAWSVGQGVEQYF. The CDR3 DNA follows: TGTGCCTGGAGTGTTGGACAGGGGGTCGAGCAGTACTTC.

The chain employs TRBV3-1 (or the pseudogene TRBV3-2) and TRBJ1-1; 7 bases are a match to TRBD1. The germline gives CDR1 LGHDT, CDR2 YNNKEL (reference sequence). This CDR3 spans 14 amino acids. J lost 7 bases, V lost 6 bases, and 11 bases had no gene match. The CDR3 loop is CASSNRDRMFEAFF. The CDR3 nucleotides read TGTGCCAGCAGTAACCGGGACAGAATGTTTGAAGCTTTCTTT.

This clone has only one observation. The J gene is TRBJ2-1, the V gene TRBV4-3; D unresolved. Germline loops: CDR1 LGHNA, CDR2 YSLEER. The germline V and J ends were trimmed by 6 bases and 2 bases, with 8 bases remaining between them. The CDR3 spans 13 residues. CDR3 DNA: TGCGCCAGCAGTAAACGGGCCTACAATGAGCAGTTCTTC. Its translation is CASSKRAYNEQFF.

V usage is TRBV6-5 and J usage is TRBJ2-7, with TRBD2 matching over 7 bases. Germline-derived CDR1 and CDR2 are MNHEY and SVGAGI. This CDR3 has 14 residues. The V segment lost 9 bases and the J segment 1 base; nucleotides outside the gene matches: 9. The CDR3 sequence: CASEAGIESYEQYF. CDR3 sequence (DNA): TGTGCCAGTGAAGCGGGGATCGAATCCTACGAGCAGTACTTC.

V and J are TRBV6-2 or TRBV6-3 and TRBJ1-2, with 9 positions matching TRBD1. J was trimmed by 6 bases and V by 4 bases; bases with no gene match: 0. The CDR3 runs 12 residues. Germline CDR1 reads MNHEY; CDR2 reads SVGEGT. CDR3 bases: TGTGCCAGCAGTTGGACAGGGGATGGCTACACCTTC. Amino acid sequence: CASSWTGDGYTF.

V and J are TRBV19 and TRBJ2-3; D is ambiguous. Germline assignment: CDR1 LNHDA and CDR2 SQIVND (reference sequence). V was clipped by 4 bases and J by 0 bases, with 8 bases between them. The CDR3 has 14 amino acids. The CDR3 protein is CASSSTASTDTQYF. CDR3 nucleotides: TGTGCCAGTAGTAGCACAGCTAGCACAGATACGCAGTATTTT.

This chain connects TRBV6-2 or TRBV6-3 to TRBJ2-7; D remains unclear. The germline V gene encodes CDR1 MNHEY and CDR2 SVGEGT. This CDR3 is 11 amino acids long. V dropped 6 bases and J dropped 4 bases, with 7 bases sitting between them. CDR3 sequence reads: CASSNSYEQYF. In DNA, the CDR3 is TGTGCCAGCAGCAACTCATACGAGCAGTACTTC.

The V and J genes are TRBV21-1 and TRBJ2-5; the table's D call, TRBD1, has no DNA check behind it. TRBV21-1 is a listed pseudogene. The CDR3 consists of 12 residues. The CDR3 loop reads CASSSSQETQYF. The CDR3 nucleotides are TGTGCCAGCAGCAGCAGCCAAGAGACCCAGTACTTC.

The CDR3 spells CASSLVTTGGSEKLFF. The CDR3 coding sequence is TGTGCCAGCAGCTTGGTCACGACAGGGGGCTCTGAAAAACTGTTTTTT. This rearrangement joins TRBV5-5 to TRBJ1-4; TRBD1 matches at 10 bases. The length of the CDR3 is 16 residues. The trim removed 0 bases at V and 7 bases at J, leaving 6 bases unmatched. Per the germline V gene, CDR1 is SGHKS and CDR2 is YYEKEE (reference sequence).

The chain recombines TRBV4-2 with TRBJ2-7; 11 bases are shared with TRBD2. Per the germline V gene, CDR1 is LGHNA and CDR2 is YNFKEQ. CDR3 length equals 15 residues. V shed 0 bases and J 5 bases; nucleotides not matched to a gene: 3. The CDR3 region has the DNA TGTGCCAGCAGCCAAGAATTAGCGGGAGGGGACGAGCAGTACTTC. Its protein product is CASSQELAGGDEQYF.

The chain carries TRBV24-1 and TRBJ2-5; D may be TRBD1 (5 bases). V lost 3 bases and J 1 base, leaving 8 bases between the germline ends. CDR3 length: 14 residues. Germline values: CDR1 KGHDR, CDR2 SFDVKD. For the CDR3, the DNA is TGTGCCACCAGTGATCACAGGTTCCAAGAGACCCAGTACTTC. It specifies CATSDHRFQETQYF.

The CDR3 DNA reads TGTGCCTGGAGCCTACTCACTAGCGGGGTTCCGTCGGAATTCTACGAGCAGTACTTC. Encoded protein: CAWSLLTSGVPSEFYEQYF. The chain combines TRBV30 with TRBJ2-7; 10 nucleotides match TRBD2. V lost 3 bases to trimming and J lost 3 bases; unmatched junction nucleotides: 20. The CDR3 runs to 19 residues. CDR1 and CDR2 from the germline V gene are GTSNPN and SVGIG (reference sequence).

CDR3 in DNA: TGTGCCAGCAGCCCCGAAGGGGGACGGTATGAAAAACTGTTTTTT. Translating it yields CASSPEGGRYEKLFF. This rearrangement joins TRBV7-2 to TRBJ1-4; TRBD1 is a possible D gene (6 bases). Germline loops: CDR1 SGHTA, CDR2 FQGNSA. V lost 5 bases, J lost 6 bases, and 16 bases lay in between. This CDR3 is built from 15 residues. The entire variable domain, with the rest obtained from reference TRBV7-2 and TRBJ1-4, is as follows: GAGVSQSPSNKVTEKGKDVELRCDPISGHTALYWYRQSLGQGLEFLIYFQGNSAPDKSGLPSDRFSAERTGGSVSTLTIQRTQQEDSAVYLCASSPEGGRYEKLFFGSGTQLSVL.

In DNA, the CDR3 is TGCGCCAGCAGTCATGCAGCCTACAGGGGAGGATGGGCCTTCCAAGAGACCCAGTACTTC. Its protein is CASSHAAYRGGWAFQETQYF. The J gene is TRBJ2-5, the V gene TRBV23-1; tentative D call: TRBD1 (7 bases). TRBV23-1 belongs to the ORF category, with a function that is uncertain. The CDR3 is 20 residues long. V lost 3 bases and J 1 base, leaving 27 bases between the germline ends.

The rearrangement uses TRBV7-9 and TRBJ2-3; 9 bases are shared with TRBD2. Germline CDR1 reads SEHNR; CDR2 reads FQNEAQ (reference sequence). With V trimmed by 8 bases and J by 5 bases, 5 bases remained unmatched. This CDR3 is 13 amino acids long. CDR3 DNA: TGTGCCAGCGGGGGCGGGGGGGTAGATACGCAGTATTTT. It specifies CASGGGGVDTQYF.

The count of this clone is one. This chain uses TRBV28 with TRBJ1-2; maybe TRBD1 (6 bases). The germline V gene encodes CDR1 MDHEN and CDR2 SYDVKM. V lost 4 bases to trimming and J lost 0 bases, with 18 bases between them. This CDR3 is 17 amino acids long. The CDR3 loop reads CASSSGQSTIANYGYTF. The CDR3 DNA reads TGTGCCAGCAGTTCCGGACAGTCTACTATAGCTAACTATGGCTACACCTTC.

The chain joins TRBV4-3 to TRBJ1-2, with D possibly TRBD1 on 5 matching bases. Germline CDR1 LGHNA, CDR2 YSLEER. The germline V and J ends were trimmed by 0 bases and 3 bases, with 17 bases remaining between them. The CDR3 runs to 17 residues. The chain's CDR3 is CASSQDPSGPGDYGYTF. The CDR3 coding sequence is TGCGCCAGCAGCCAAGACCCCTCAGGACCGGGGGACTATGGCTACACCTTC.

V usage is TRBV4-3 and J usage is TRBJ2-7; 8 nucleotides align to TRBD1. V gave up 0 bases and J gave up 5 bases; unmatched junction bases: 9. This CDR3 is built from 16 residues. Germline loops: CDR1 LGHNA, CDR2 YSLEER. The CDR3 region is CASSQDPFRTGNEQYF. The CDR3 region has the DNA TGCGCCAGCAGCCAAGACCCATTCCGGACAGGGAACGAGCAGTACTTC.

The rearrangement uses TRBV4-3 and TRBJ2-7; TRBD1 agrees at 7 bases. CDR1 and CDR2 (germline): LGHNA, YSLEER. This CDR3 comprises 18 residues. Trimming took 3 bases from V and 1 from J; bases not matched to a gene: 15. CDR3 in amino acids: CASSQYRTTGTASYEQYF. The CDR3 DNA reads TGCGCCAGCAGCCAGTATAGAACGACCGGGACAGCATCCTACGAGCAGTACTTC.